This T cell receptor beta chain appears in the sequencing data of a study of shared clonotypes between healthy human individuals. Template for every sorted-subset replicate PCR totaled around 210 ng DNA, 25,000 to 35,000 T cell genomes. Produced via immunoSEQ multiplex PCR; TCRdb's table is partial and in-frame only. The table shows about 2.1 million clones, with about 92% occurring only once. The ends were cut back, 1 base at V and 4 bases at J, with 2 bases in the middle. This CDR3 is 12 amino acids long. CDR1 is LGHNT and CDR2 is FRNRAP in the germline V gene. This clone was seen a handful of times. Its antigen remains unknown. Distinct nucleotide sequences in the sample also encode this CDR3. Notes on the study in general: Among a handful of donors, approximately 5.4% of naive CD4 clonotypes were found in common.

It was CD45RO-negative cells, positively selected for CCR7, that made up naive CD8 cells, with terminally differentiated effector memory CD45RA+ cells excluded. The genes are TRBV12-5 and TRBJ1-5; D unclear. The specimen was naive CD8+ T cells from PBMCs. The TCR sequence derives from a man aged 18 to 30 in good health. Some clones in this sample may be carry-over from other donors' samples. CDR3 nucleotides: TGTGCTAGTGGTTTGGGGAATCAGCCCCAGCATTTT. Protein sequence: CASGLGNQPQHF.